A selection of T cell receptor beta chains follows, all from one sample in a study of OX40 agonist ivuxolimab in advanced cancers. Clones were sequenced by immunoSEQ multiplex PCR, and TCRdb holds only the in-frame ones, with some missing. The table shows some 70,000 clones, with about 85% occurring only once. The sample consisted of CD4+ or CD8+ T cells sorted from blood, taken in a trial of the OX40 agonist ivuxolimab. The receptors shown here come from an adult with an advanced solid tumor such as melanoma, head and neck, liver or kidney cancer. The CDR3 runs from the conserved cysteine through the conserved F or W. The order of the fields is clone size, D gene, V gene, J gene, CDR3 protein, CDR3 DNA. A D gene is named only where the DNA matches it firmly. Not every row has a clone size; where given, it reads once, few, many or a size class.

NA	NA	TRBV4-1	TRBJ1-4	CASSQGVPGPEKLFF	TGCGCCAGCAGCCAAGGGGTCCCAGGGCCGGAAAAACTGTTTTTT
NA	NA	TRBV7-2	TRBJ2-1	CASSLARVAEQFF	TGTGCCAGCAGCTTAGCGCGGGTGGCTGAGCAGTTCTTC
NA	TRBD2	TRBV18	TRBJ2-1	CASSSLSGTSGRADNEQFF	TGTGCCAGCTCATCACTCTCTGGGACTAGCGGGAGGGCCGACAATGAGCAGTTCTTC
NA	NA	TRBV5-1	TRBJ1-2	CASSSLMEDSFGYTF	TGCGCCAGCAGCTCCCTAATGGAGGATTCGTTCGGCTACACCTTC
NA	TRBD1	TRBV4-1	TRBJ1-2	CASSEPGQGGYYGYTF	TGCGCCAGCAGCGAACCGGGACAGGGGGGTTACTATGGCTACACCTTC
once	TRBD1	TRBV5-1	TRBJ2-2	CASSHTTGLSTGELFF	TGCGCCAGCAGCCACACGACAGGGTTGAGCACCGGGGAGCTGTTTTTT
NA	TRBD2	TRBV18	TRBJ2-1	CASSPAGATSGNEQFF	TGTGCCAGCTCACCAGCGGGAGCTACCTCGGGGAATGAGCAGTTCTTC
NA	TRBD2	TRBV4-1	TRBJ2-2	CASSQDRYGTSGFPGELFF	TGCGCCAGCAGCCAAGATCGGTACGGGACTAGCGGTTTTCCCGGGGAGCTGTTTTTT
NA	TRBD1	TRBV28	TRBJ1-4	CASSPRQGVEKLFF	TGTGCCAGCAGTCCCCGACAGGGGGTGGAAAAACTGTTTTTT
NA	NA	TRBV6-5	TRBJ2-5	CASSYGSGRFDGTQYF	TGTGCCAGCAGTTACGGGTCAGGGAGGTTTGATGGGACCCAGTACTTC
NA	NA	TRBV7-2	TRBJ2-5	CASSLGWVGTPQETQYF	TGTGCCAGCAGCTTAGGATGGGTGGGGACCCCCCAAGAGACCCAGTACTTC
NA	NA	TRBV6-6	TRBJ1-4	CASSYLGEGNQKLFF	TGTGCCAGCAGTTACTTGGGGGAGGGGAATCAAAAACTGTTTTTT
NA	NA	TRBV7-9	TRBJ1-1	CASSFGGSRNTEAFF	TGTGCCAGCAGCTTCGGGGGGTCTCGGAACACTGAAGCTTTCTTT
NA	TRBD1	TRBV7-2	TRBJ1-2	CASSLDRGFYGYTF	TGTGCCAGCAGCTTAGACAGGGGGTTCTATGGCTACACCTTC
NA	NA	TRBV9	TRBJ2-3	CASSVGWGVTDTQYF	TGTGCCAGCAGCGTAGGGTGGGGGGTCACAGATACGCAGTATTTT
NA	TRBD1	TRBV5-1	TRBJ1-1	CASSAGQGTKAFF	TGCGCCAGCAGCGCCGGACAGGGAACCAAAGCTTTCTTT
NA	TRBD1	TRBV30	TRBJ1-2	CAWRGTGILNGYTF	TGTGCCTGGAGGGGGACAGGCATTCTCAATGGCTACACCTTC
few	NA	TRBV20-1	TRBJ2-1	CSARTNNEQFF	TGCAGTGCTAGGACGAACAATGAGCAGTTCTTC
NA	NA	TRBV6-5	TRBJ1-6	CASSQGLSPLHF	TGTGCCAGCAGCCAGGGTCTCTCACCCCTCCACTTT
once	TRBD1	TRBV19	TRBJ1-5	CASSVPTGGYQPQHF	TGTGCCAGTAGTGTTCCGACAGGGGGATATCAGCCCCAGCATTTT
NA	TRBD1	TRBV6-1	TRBJ2-7	CASKQTGPTYEQYF	TGTGCCAGCAAGCAGACAGGGCCAACCTACGAGCAGTACTTC
NA	TRBD1	TRBV7-2	TRBJ1-1	CASSFTGTGLSAEAFF	TGTGCCAGCAGCTTTACCGGGACAGGCCTTTCCGCTGAAGCTTTCTTT
NA	TRBD2	TRBV7-2	TRBJ2-1	CASSPSGTRTNEQFF	TGTGCCAGCAGCCCCTCCGGGACTAGGACCAATGAGCAGTTCTTC
NA	TRBD1	TRBV7-2	TRBJ2-7	CASSITGGPGHEQYF	TGTGCCAGCAGCATTACAGGGGGTCCGGGGCACGAGCAGTACTTC